The 31 T cell receptor beta chains below come from one sample, sequenced in a study of T cells in women clearing cervical HPV infection. Here immunoSEQ multiplex PCR was the method, and the copy in TCRdb shows in-frame clones only, minus some. Seen in this sample are approximately 13,000 clones; the ten most common clones hold under 25%. Source material: blood buffy coat. The receptors were gathered from a woman between 18 and 70 years old with a cervical HPV16 infection that either progressed to CIN3+ or cleared (not recorded which).

Concerning this clone itself: The CDR3 extends 3 residues past the end of the read, so its final part is completed from the germline J gene. The V and J genes are TRBV5-1 and TRBJ1-4; 7 positions agree with TRBD1. V shed 2 bases, J shed 5 bases, and the junction held 3 bases outside the gene matches. The CDR3 has 14 amino acids. Germline V gives CDR1 SGHRS, CDR2 YFSETQ. This CDR3 is CASSFRGENEKLFF. The covered CDR3 bases are TGCGCCAGCAGCTTCAGGGGGGAAAATGAAAAA.

About this clone: The read terminates 3 residues ahead of where the CDR3 ends, so the germline J gene completes it. V and J are TRBV2 and TRBJ1-2; 7 bases are a match to TRBD1. Looked up from germline, CDR1 is SNHLY and CDR2 is FYNNEI. The CDR3 has 15 amino acids. CDR3 in amino acids: CASRGTALHDEGYTF. The CDR3 bases that were read are TGTGCCAGCAGAGGGACAGCACTTCACGACGAAGGC.

Regarding this clone: With the read ending 3 residues before the CDR3 end, the germline J gene is used to fill in that end. Other DNA sequences in this sample translate to the same CDR3. This chain links TRBV6-1 with TRBJ1-3, with D maybe TRBD1 (6 bases). CDR3 length: 14 amino acids. CDR1 is MNHNS, CDR2 SASEGT, per germline. The CDR3 spells CASSELGGMGTIYF. Partial CDR3 DNA: TGTGCCAGCAGTGAACTGGGGGGGATGGGGACA.

About this clone itself: The junction does not match germline at one end; this may be a read error. The read comes to an end 3 residues before the CDR3 does, leaving the germline J gene to fill in the end. Within the sample, other DNA sequences also encode this same CDR3. This rearrangement joins TRBV5-1 to TRBJ1-3, with 7 bases fitting TRBD1. The length of the CDR3 is 15 residues. The germline gives CDR1 SGHRS, CDR2 YFSETQ. The CDR3 protein is CASSLGTGGQNTIYF. Partial CDR3 DNA: TGCGCCAGCAGCTTGGGGACAGGAGGGCAAAACACT.

Notes on this clone: Read data end 3 residues before the CDR3 end; the end is taken from the germline J gene. This chain links TRBV30 with TRBJ2-3, with 7 bases fitting TRBD2. This CDR3 contains 13 residues. Trimming at V came to 6 bases and at J to 2 bases, leaving 5 bases not matched to a gene. Germline V gives CDR1 GTSNPN, CDR2 SVGIG (reference sequence). CDR3 bases read: TGTGCCTGTGGTGCGGGGGACACAGATACG. Encoded protein: CACGAGDTDT. In full, the CDR3 reads CACGAGDTDTQYF.

Regarding this clone: The read ends 3 residues early relative to the CDR3; the germline J gene fills the gap. The chain has TRBV2 and TRBJ1-3, with D tentatively TRBD1 (5 bases). V lost 7 bases and J lost 4, with 14 bases in between. The V gene's germline CDR1 is SNHLY and CDR2 FYNNEI. The CDR3 sequence is 14 residues long. The CDR3 reads CASTLAGPGNTIYF. The DNA read from the CDR3 is TGTGCCAGCACCCTGGCGGGGCCAGGAAACACC.

With respect to this clone: The sequenced fragment ends 3 residues before the CDR3 boundary, so the rest is inferred from the germline J gene. The J gene is TRBJ1-5, the V gene TRBV2; TRBD1 agrees at 7 bases. V shed 3 bases, J shed 6 bases, and the junction held 11 bases outside the gene matches. The CDR3 covers 16 residues. CDR1 and CDR2 from the germline V gene are SNHLY and FYNNEI. CDR3 in amino acids: CASSEAWDSNAQPQHF. The sequenced CDR3 bases are TGTGCCAGCAGTGAGGCCTGGGACAGTAACGCTCAGCCC. The full variable domain, completed using reference TRBV2 and TRBJ1-5, is EPEVTQTPSHQVTQMGQEVILRCVPISNHLYFYWYRQILGQKVEFLVSFYNNEISEKSEIFDDQFSVERPDGSNFTLKIRSTKLEDSAMYFCASSEAWDSNAQPQHFGDGTRLSIL.

With regard to this clone: Sequencing ends 3 residues short of the CDR3 end; the germline J gene provides the rest. This chain connects TRBV5-5 to TRBJ1-1, with D possibly being TRBD1 (6 bases). From germline, CDR1 is SGHKS and CDR2 YYEKEE (reference sequence). The CDR3 has 14 amino acids. V was clipped by 2 bases and J by 6 bases, with 14 bases between them. The CDR3 sequence is CASSFRGLLSEAFF. The DNA read from the CDR3 is TGTGCCAGCAGCTTCAGGGGTCTTCTGTCTGAA.

As to this clone: The CDR3 end is not reached by the read, which stops 3 residues before it; the germline J gene fills it in. The V and J genes are TRBV7-3 and TRBJ1-2; unclear D gene. Germline loops: CDR1 SGHTA, CDR2 FQGTGA. The CDR3 is made up of 13 amino acids. The sequenced part of the CDR3 DNA is TGTGCCAGCAGCGAAGACTACTCCGGCGAC. This encodes CASSEDYSGD. The full CDR3 sequence reads CASSEDYSGDYTF. Drawing the rest from reference TRBV7-3 and TRBJ1-2, the complete variable domain is GAGVSQTPSNKVTEKGKYVELRCDPISGHTALYWYRQSLGQGPEFLIYFQGTGAADDSGLPNDRFFAVRPEGSVSTLKIQRTERGDSAVYLCASSEDYSGDYTFGSGTRLTVV.

Worth noting for this clone: The read is 3 residues too short to cover the CDR3 end, so that end is filled in from the germline J gene. This sequence joins TRBV18 and TRBJ2-3, with 12 bases fitting TRBD2. The junction had 13 bases not matched to a gene; V was cut back by 2 bases and J by 4 bases. Germline CDR1 KGHSH, CDR2 LQKENI. The length of the CDR3 is 19 residues. CDR3 amino acids: CASSPIVRSSGGEPDTQYF. The sequenced part of the CDR3 DNA is TGTGCCAGCTCACCAATAGTGAGGTCTAGCGGGGGGGAGCCAGATACG. The entire variable domain, with the rest obtained from reference TRBV18 and TRBJ2-3, is as follows: NAGVMQNPRHLVRRRGQEARLRCSPMKGHSHVYWYRQLPEEGLKFMVYLQKENIIDESGMPKERFSAEFPKEGPSILRIQQVVRGDSAAYFCASSPIVRSSGGEPDTQYFGPGTRLTVL.

The CDR3 loop is CASSLAGGNYGYTF. The sequenced part of the CDR3 DNA is TGTGCCAGCAGCTTAGCAGGGGGCAACTATGGC. The genes are TRBV7-6 and TRBJ1-2; 7 nucleotides line up with TRBD1. The CDR3 end falls 3 residues outside the read, so it is completed with the germline J gene. Germline-derived CDR1 and CDR2 are SGHVS and FNYEAQ. This CDR3 region has 14 residues. J lost 2 bases, V lost 0 bases, and 0 bases had no gene match.

As regards this clone: The read gets to within 3 residues of the CDR3 end, and the germline J gene fills in the rest. The V gene is TRBV20-1, the J gene TRBJ1-2; TRBD1 aligns across 8 bases. CDR3 size: 13 residues. The germline gives CDR1 DFQATT, CDR2 SNEGSKA (reference sequence). Losses at the gene ends were 5 bases for V and 6 bases for J; bases not matched to a gene: 8. CDR3 amino acids: CSASPAGGDGYTF. The sequenced CDR3 bases are TGCAGTGCTTCCCCGGCAGGGGGCGATGGC.

Concerning this clone itself: The CDR3 end lies 3 residues beyond the end of the read and is filled in from the germline J gene. The chain combines TRBV25-1 with TRBJ2-5; D is unclear. In germline, CDR1 is MGHDK, CDR2 SYGVNS. Trimming left V 5 bases short and J 3 bases short, with 10 bases between. CDR3 length: 13 residues. The chain's CDR3 is CASSSRVKETQYF. Incomplete CDR3 DNA: TGTGCCAGCAGTTCAAGGGTTAAAGAGACC.

Note on this clone: One end of the junction fails to match germline, which may point to a read error. The read ends 3 residues shy of where the CDR3 ends; the end is completed using the germline J gene. This chain links TRBV7-9 with TRBJ2-7, with TRBD1 as a possible D gene (6 bases). CDR1 is SEHNR, CDR2 FQNEAQ, per germline (reference sequence). The CDR3 length is 14 residues. Incomplete CDR3 DNA: TGTTCCAGCAGCCCGGACAGCCAATCCTACGAG. Translated: CSSSPDSQSYE. The full CDR3 is CSSSPDSQSYEQYF.

A word on this clone: The CDR3 end lies 3 residues beyond the end of the read and is filled in from the germline J gene. This sample includes further DNA sequences coding for the same CDR3. The chain uses TRBV19 and TRBJ1-2; D is uncertain. This CDR3 spans 13 amino acids. Germline CDR1 LNHDA, CDR2 SQIVND (reference sequence). V was cut by 7 bases and J by 4 bases, with 13 bases left in between. CDR3 DNA (partial): TGTGCCAGTACAGGCCCGCTTTTCTATGGC. Its protein is CASTGPLFYG. The full CDR3 protein reads CASTGPLFYGYTF.

Judged by frequency, this clone is medium-sized (0.01 to 0.1%). The read comes to an end 3 residues before the CDR3 does, leaving the germline J gene to fill in the end. The gene calls are TRBV18 and TRBJ2-1; 8 bases match TRBD1. The CDR3 consists of 16 residues. Germline CDR1 KGHSH, CDR2 LQKENI. The V and J ends lost 6 bases and 6 bases, in that order; junction bases with no gene match: 13. The covered CDR3 bases are TGTGCCAGCTCGCGACTAACCGGGACAGGTCCCAATGAG. It codes for CASSRLTGTGPNE. The whole CDR3 protein is CASSRLTGTGPNEQFF.

A remark on this clone: The read ends 3 residues shy of where the CDR3 ends; the end is completed using the germline J gene. This rearrangement joins TRBV7-3 to TRBJ2-3; 11 bases match TRBD2. V shed 5 bases and J 8 bases; nucleotides not matched to a gene: 9. Germline CDR1 reads SGHTA; CDR2 reads FQGTGA. The CDR3 length is 15 residues. The CDR3 reads CASSPLAGGRATQYF. The DNA read from the CDR3 is TGTGCCAGCAGCCCCTTAGCGGGAGGGAGAGCTACG.

The CDR3 loop is CASSLRNEQYF. The part of the CDR3 DNA that was read is TGTGCCAGCAGCCTTAGAAACGAG. The rearrangement joins TRBV5-6 to TRBJ2-7; D remains ambiguous. Read coverage stops 3 residues before the CDR3 terminus; the germline J gene supplies the remainder. CDR1 is SGHDT and CDR2 is YYEEEE in the germline V gene. The V gene lost 4 bases and the J gene lost 5 bases, with 7 bases spanning the gap. This CDR3 is 11 amino acids long.

As to this clone: The read terminates 3 residues ahead of where the CDR3 ends, so the germline J gene completes it. V and J are TRBV5-6 and TRBJ1-5; 9 bases map to TRBD1. CDR1 and CDR2 from the germline V gene are SGHDT and YYEEEE. CDR3 length: 15 amino acids. V shed 2 bases, J shed 3 bases, and the junction held 3 bases outside the gene matches. The CDR3 protein is CASSFGDRANQPQHF. The part of the CDR3 DNA that was read is TGTGCCAGCAGCTTTGGGGACAGGGCCAATCAGCCC.

As to this clone: Read data end 3 residues before the CDR3 end; the end is taken from the germline J gene. This chain uses TRBV2 with TRBJ2-2, with 7 bases matching TRBD1. CDR1 and CDR2 (germline): SNHLY, FYNNEI. This CDR3 is 14 amino acids long. Losses at the gene ends were 6 bases for V and 5 bases for J; bases not matched to a gene: 6. The CDR3 sequence is CASRAGTVTGELFF. The sequenced part of the CDR3 DNA is TGTGCCAGCAGGGCCGGGACAGTGACCGGGGAG.

Here the CDR3 reads CASSSDRDSNEQFF. Incomplete CDR3 DNA: TGTGCCAGCAGCTCCGACCGGGACAGTAATGAG. V usage is TRBV7-3 and J usage is TRBJ2-1, with 7 bases identical to TRBD1. The read falls 3 residues short of the CDR3 end, and the missing part is taken from the germline J gene. V lost 4 bases, J lost 7 bases, and 7 bases stayed unmatched. The CDR3 sequence is 14 residues long. CDR1 is SGHTA and CDR2 is FQGTGA in the germline V gene.

A remark on this clone: The CDR3 end lies 3 residues beyond the end of the read and is filled in from the germline J gene. V and J are TRBV3-1 (or the pseudogene TRBV3-2) and TRBJ2-7, with TRBD2 matching over 11 bases. The CDR3 is made up of 14 amino acids. Trimming removed 8 bases from V and 0 bases from J; junction bases left unmatched: 3. Germline lookup yields CDR1 LGHDT and CDR2 YNNKEL (reference sequence). CDR3 bases read: TGTGCCAGCGGGACTAGCGGTTCCTCCTACGAG. Amino acids: CASGTSGSSYE. The complete CDR3 protein is CASGTSGSSYEQYF.

A word on this clone: The sequenced fragment ends 3 residues before the CDR3 boundary, so the rest is inferred from the germline J gene. The genes are TRBV16 and TRBJ2-2; D is unclear. V was cut by 2 bases and J by 6 bases, with 4 bases left in between. This CDR3 spans 12 amino acids. Germline CDR1 reads KGHSY; CDR2 reads FQNENV. This CDR3 is CASSQQAGELFF. CDR3 DNA, as far as it was read: TGTGCCAGCAGCCAACAGGCCGGGGAG.

With respect to this clone: The read halts 3 residues ahead of the CDR3 end, with the missing end drawn from the germline J gene. The rearrangement joins TRBV18 to TRBJ1-6; TRBD1 aligns across 8 bases. CDR3 length: 15 residues. With V trimmed by 5 bases and J by 12 bases, 12 bases remained unmatched. Germline V CDR1 and CDR2: KGHSH, LQKENI. CDR3 residues: CASSANGDRSGPLHF. CDR3 bases read: TGTGCCAGCTCAGCAAACGGGGACAGGTCTGGACCC.

On this clone itself: The read terminates 3 residues ahead of where the CDR3 ends, so the germline J gene completes it. This chain links TRBV7-9 with TRBJ1-1; perhaps TRBD1 as D (5 bases). The V end was cut by 4 bases, the J end by 3 bases, with 9 bases between. The CDR3 is 13 amino acids. Germline assignment: CDR1 SEHNR and CDR2 FQNEAQ (reference sequence). The CDR3 bases that were read are TGTGCCAGCAGCTGGGGGGACGACACTGAA. This translates into CASSWGDDTE. The entire CDR3 protein is CASSWGDDTEAFF.

Of note for this clone: The CDR3 is cut off 3 residues early in the read; its end comes from the germline J gene. V usage is TRBV30 and J usage is TRBJ2-3; 7 bases agree with TRBD1. There are 15 residues in the CDR3. The germline gives CDR1 GTSNPN, CDR2 SVGIG (reference sequence). The CDR3 DNA, read in part, is TGTGCCTGGAGTGTAAAAGGGGGCAGCAATCAGCCG. Its protein product is CAWSVKGGSNQP. The entire CDR3 sequence reads CAWSVKGGSNQPQYF.

As concerns this clone: The read gets to within 3 residues of the CDR3 end, and the germline J gene fills in the rest. This chain links TRBV18 with TRBJ1-1; no definite D call. Trimming stripped 4 bases from V and 2 bases from J, with 14 bases between. From germline, CDR1 is KGHSH and CDR2 LQKENI. The CDR3 length is 15 residues. CDR3 bases read: TGTGCCAGCTCACGACTAAGGACGGTAAACACTGAA. Its protein is CASSRLRTVNTE. The complete CDR3 sequence is CASSRLRTVNTEAFF.

On this clone: The read falls 3 residues short of the CDR3 end, and the missing part is taken from the germline J gene. The rearrangement joins TRBV30 to TRBJ1-1; D not resolved. Looked up from germline, CDR1 is GTSNPN and CDR2 is SVGIG (reference sequence). This CDR3 is 15 amino acids long. The V end lost 1 base, the J end lost 4 bases, and 16 bases lay between the germline ends. CDR3 sequence: CAWSDLSPSGTEAFF. Incomplete CDR3 DNA: TGTGCCTGGAGTGACCTATCGCCGAGCGGCACTGAA.

As to this clone: The read finishes 3 residues shy of the CDR3 end, and the germline J gene is used to complete it. The genes are TRBV20-1 and TRBJ2-5; 13 bases are shared with TRBD2. V lost 2 bases to trimming and J lost 0 bases; unmatched junction nucleotides: 3. The CDR3 runs 16 residues. CDR1 and CDR2 (germline): DFQATT, SNEGSKA (reference sequence). CDR3 residues: CSARRGTSGDQETQYF. The CDR3 DNA, read in part, is TGCAGTGCTAGAAGGGGGACTAGCGGGGACCAAGAGACC.

With regard to this clone: The read terminates 3 residues ahead of where the CDR3 ends, so the germline J gene completes it. The chain is built from TRBV10-1 and TRBJ1-2; D ambiguous. Germline CDR1 is WNHNN and CDR2 is SYGVQD (reference sequence). V dropped 7 bases and J dropped 4 bases, with 13 bases sitting between them. The CDR3 has 13 amino acids. The CDR3 DNA, read in part, is TGCGCCAGCACCTTCAGGAATCTCTATGGC. Residues: CASTFRNLYG. The full CDR3 sequence reads CASTFRNLYGYTF.

A note on this clone: The observed sequence ends 3 residues before the CDR3 terminus, with the missing tail filled in from the germline J gene. The sample has other DNA sequences that encode this CDR3 too. The rearrangement links TRBV5-1 to TRBJ2-5, with 8 bases lining up with TRBD1. Germline CDR1 is SGHRS and CDR2 is YFSETQ. There are 17 residues in the CDR3. The V segment lost 5 bases and the J segment 5 bases; nucleotides outside the gene matches: 17. CDR3 protein: CASRGGVQGAGLETQYF. The part of the CDR3 DNA that was read is TGCGCCAGCAGGGGGGGCGTCCAGGGGGCTGGCTTGGAGACC.